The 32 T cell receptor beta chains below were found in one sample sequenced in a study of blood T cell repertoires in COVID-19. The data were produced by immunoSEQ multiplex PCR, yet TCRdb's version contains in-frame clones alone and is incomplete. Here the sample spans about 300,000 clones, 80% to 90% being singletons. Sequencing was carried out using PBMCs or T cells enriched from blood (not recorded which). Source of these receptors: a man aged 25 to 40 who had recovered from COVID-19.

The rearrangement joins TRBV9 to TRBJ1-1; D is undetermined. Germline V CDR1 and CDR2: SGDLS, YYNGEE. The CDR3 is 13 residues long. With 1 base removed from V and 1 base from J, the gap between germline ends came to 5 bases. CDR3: CASSVRGNTEAFF. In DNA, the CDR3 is TGTGCCAGCAGCGTACGCGGGAACACTGAAGCTTTCTTT.

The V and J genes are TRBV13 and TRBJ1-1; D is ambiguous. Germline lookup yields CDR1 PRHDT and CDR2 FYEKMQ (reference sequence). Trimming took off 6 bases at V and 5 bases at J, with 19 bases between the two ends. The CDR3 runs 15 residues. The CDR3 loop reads CASSTINSAETEAFF. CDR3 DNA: TGTGCCAGCAGTACTATTAATTCCGCGGAAACTGAAGCTTTCTTT.

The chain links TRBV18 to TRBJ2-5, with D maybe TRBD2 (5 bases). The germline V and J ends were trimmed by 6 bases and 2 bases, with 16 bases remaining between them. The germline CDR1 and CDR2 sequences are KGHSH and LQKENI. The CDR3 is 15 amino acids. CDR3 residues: CASSTGRRNQETQYF. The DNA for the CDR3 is TGTGCCAGCTCCACGGGAAGGAGGAATCAAGAGACCCAGTACTTC.

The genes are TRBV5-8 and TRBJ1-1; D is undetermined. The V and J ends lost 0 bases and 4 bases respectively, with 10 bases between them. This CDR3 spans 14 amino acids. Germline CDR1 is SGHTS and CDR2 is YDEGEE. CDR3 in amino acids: CASSLGRVATEAFF. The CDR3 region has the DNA TGTGCCAGCAGCTTGGGGAGGGTAGCCACTGAAGCTTTCTTT.

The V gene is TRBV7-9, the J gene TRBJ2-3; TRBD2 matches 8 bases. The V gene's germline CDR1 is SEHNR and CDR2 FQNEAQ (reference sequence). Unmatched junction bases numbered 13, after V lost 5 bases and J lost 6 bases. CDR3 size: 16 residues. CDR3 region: CASSLTGTRSADTQYF. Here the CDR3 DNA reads TGTGCCAGCAGCCTGACCGGGACTAGAAGCGCGGATACGCAGTATTTT.

CDR3 amino acids: CASSFGTGLMNTEAFF. CDR3 DNA sequence: TGTGCCAGCAGCTTTGGGACAGGCCTCATGAACACTGAAGCTTTCTTT. This chain uses TRBV5-4 with TRBJ1-1, with TRBD1 matching over 8 bases. The V segment lost 2 bases and the J segment 0 bases; nucleotides outside the gene matches: 6. The CDR3 covers 16 residues. Germline V gene sequence: CDR1 SGHNT, CDR2 YYREEE (reference sequence).

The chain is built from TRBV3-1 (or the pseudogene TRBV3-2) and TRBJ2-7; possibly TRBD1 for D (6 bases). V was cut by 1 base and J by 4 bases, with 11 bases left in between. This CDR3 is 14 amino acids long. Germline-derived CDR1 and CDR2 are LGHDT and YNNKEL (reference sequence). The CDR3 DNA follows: TGTGCCAGCAGCCAAGTTAAAAGGGGGTACGAGCAGTACTTC. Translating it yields CASSQVKRGYEQYF.

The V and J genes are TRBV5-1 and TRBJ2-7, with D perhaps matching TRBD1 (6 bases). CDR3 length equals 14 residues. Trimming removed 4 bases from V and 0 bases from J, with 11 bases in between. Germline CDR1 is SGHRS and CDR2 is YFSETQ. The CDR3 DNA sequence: TGCGCCAGCAGCCTGCGACAGGACTCCTACGAGCAGTACTTC. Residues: CASSLRQDSYEQYF.

The CDR3 region has the DNA TGTGCCAGCTCACCGGGCAGGGCACAGCCCCAGCATTTT. Protein product: CASSPGRAQPQHF. This chain connects TRBV18 to TRBJ1-5; possible D gene TRBD1, 5 bases. The CDR3 totals 13 residues. V shed 3 bases and J shed 7 bases, with 10 bases lying between them. CDR1 and CDR2 from the germline V gene are KGHSH and LQKENI.

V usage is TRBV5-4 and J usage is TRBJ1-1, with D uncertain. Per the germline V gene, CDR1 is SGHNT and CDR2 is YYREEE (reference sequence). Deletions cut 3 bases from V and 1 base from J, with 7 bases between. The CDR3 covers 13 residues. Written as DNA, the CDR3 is TGTGCCAGCAGCTCCGCAGGGAACACTGAAGCTTTCTTT. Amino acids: CASSSAGNTEAFF.

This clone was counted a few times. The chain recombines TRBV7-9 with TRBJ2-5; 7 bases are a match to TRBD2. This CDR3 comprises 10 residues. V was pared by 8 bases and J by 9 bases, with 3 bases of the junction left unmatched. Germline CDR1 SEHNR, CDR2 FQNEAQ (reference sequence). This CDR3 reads CASAGASQYF. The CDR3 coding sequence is TGTGCCAGCGCGGGAGCCTCCCAGTACTTC.

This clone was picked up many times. The CDR3 spells CASSAGIANTEAFF. In DNA form, the CDR3 reads TGTGCCAGCAGCGCAGGGATAGCGAACACTGAAGCTTTCTTT. The V call is TRBV6-5, the J call TRBJ1-1; maybe TRBD1 (5 bases). The germline V and J ends were trimmed by 6 bases and 1 base, with 12 bases remaining between them. The CDR3 spans 14 residues. Germline lookup yields CDR1 MNHEY and CDR2 SVGAGI.

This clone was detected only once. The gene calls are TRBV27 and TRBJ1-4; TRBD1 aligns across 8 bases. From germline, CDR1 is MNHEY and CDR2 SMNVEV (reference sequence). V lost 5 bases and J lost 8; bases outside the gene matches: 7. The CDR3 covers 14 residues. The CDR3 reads CASSPRGPQEKLFF. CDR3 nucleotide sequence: TGTGCCAGCAGTCCCAGGGGGCCTCAGGAAAAACTGTTTTTT.

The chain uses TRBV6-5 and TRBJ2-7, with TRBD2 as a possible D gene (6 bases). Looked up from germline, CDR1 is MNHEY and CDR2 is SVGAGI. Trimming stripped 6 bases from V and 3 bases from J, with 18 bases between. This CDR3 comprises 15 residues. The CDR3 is CASRHLGGVYYEQYF. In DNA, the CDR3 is TGTGCCAGCAGGCATCTGGGCGGGGTGTACTACGAGCAGTACTTC.

The CDR3 nucleotides are TGTGCCAGATCCAGGGGTTGGAGCTACAATGAGCAGTTCTTC. Residues: CARSRGWSYNEQFF. This chain joins TRBV6-7 and TRBJ2-1; perhaps TRBD1 as D (6 bases). TRBV6-7 is an open reading frame, and its role is uncertain. The CDR3 length is 14 residues. Trimming removed 9 bases from V and 3 bases from J, with 15 bases in between.

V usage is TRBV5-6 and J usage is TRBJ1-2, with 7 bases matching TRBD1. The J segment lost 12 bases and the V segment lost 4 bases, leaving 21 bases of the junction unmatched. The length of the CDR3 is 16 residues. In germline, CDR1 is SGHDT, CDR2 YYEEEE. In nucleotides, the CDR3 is TGTGCCAGCAGCCAGGGGGTGGGGGCCCCACCGACCTTAAACACCTTC. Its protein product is CASSQGVGAPPTLNTF. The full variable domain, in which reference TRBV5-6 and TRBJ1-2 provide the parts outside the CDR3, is DAGVTQSPTHLIKTRGQQVTLRCSPKSGHDTVSWYQQALGQGPQFIFQYYEEEERQRGNFPDRFSGHQFPNYSSELNVNALLLGDSALYLCASSQGVGAPPTLNTFGSGTRLTVV.

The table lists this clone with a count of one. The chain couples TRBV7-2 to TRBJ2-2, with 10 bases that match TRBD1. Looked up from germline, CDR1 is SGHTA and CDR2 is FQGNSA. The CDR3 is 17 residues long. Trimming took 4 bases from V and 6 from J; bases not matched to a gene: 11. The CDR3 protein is CASSSTPGQGRAGELFF. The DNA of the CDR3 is TGTGCCAGCAGCTCAACCCCGGGACAGGGGAGGGCCGGGGAGCTGTTTTTT.

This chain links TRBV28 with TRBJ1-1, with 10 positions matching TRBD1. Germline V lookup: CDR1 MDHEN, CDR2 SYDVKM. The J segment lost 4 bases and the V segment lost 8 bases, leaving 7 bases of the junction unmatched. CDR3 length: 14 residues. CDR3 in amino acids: CASPGQGFGTEAFF. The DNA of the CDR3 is TGTGCCAGCCCGGGACAGGGGTTCGGCACTGAAGCTTTCTTT.

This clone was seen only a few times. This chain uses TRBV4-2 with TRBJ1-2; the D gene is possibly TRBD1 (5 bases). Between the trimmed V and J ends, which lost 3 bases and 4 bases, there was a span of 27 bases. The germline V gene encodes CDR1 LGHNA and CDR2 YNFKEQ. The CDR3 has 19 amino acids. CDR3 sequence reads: CASSQPPISAGRLGYGYTF. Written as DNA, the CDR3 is TGTGCCAGCAGCCAGCCCCCCATCTCGGCAGGGAGGCTTGGCTATGGCTACACCTTC.

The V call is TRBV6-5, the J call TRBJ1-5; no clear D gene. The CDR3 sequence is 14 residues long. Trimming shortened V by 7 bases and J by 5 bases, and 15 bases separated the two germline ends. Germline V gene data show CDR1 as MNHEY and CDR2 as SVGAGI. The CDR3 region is CASKTDLRDQPQHF. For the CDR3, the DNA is TGTGCCAGCAAAACGGACCTGAGGGATCAGCCCCAGCATTTT.

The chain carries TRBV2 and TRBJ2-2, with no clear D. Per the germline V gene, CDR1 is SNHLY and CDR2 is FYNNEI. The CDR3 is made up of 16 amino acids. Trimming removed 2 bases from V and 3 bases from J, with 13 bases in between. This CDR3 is CASSELATRDTGELFF. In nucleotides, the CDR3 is TGTGCCAGCAGTGAATTGGCGACCCGGGACACCGGGGAGCTGTTTTTT.

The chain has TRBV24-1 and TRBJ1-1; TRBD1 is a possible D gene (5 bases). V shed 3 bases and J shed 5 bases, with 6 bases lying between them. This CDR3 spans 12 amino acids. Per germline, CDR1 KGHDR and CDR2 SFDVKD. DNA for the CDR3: TGTGCCACCAGTGATAGGGGAACTGAAGCTTTCTTT. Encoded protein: CATSDRGTEAFF.

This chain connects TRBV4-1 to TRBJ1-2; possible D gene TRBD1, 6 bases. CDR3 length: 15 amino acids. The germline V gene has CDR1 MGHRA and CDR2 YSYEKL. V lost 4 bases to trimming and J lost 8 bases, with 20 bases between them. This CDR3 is CASSPVQGGGKGYTF. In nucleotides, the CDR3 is TGCGCCAGCAGCCCAGTACAGGGTGGAGGTAAAGGCTACACCTTC.

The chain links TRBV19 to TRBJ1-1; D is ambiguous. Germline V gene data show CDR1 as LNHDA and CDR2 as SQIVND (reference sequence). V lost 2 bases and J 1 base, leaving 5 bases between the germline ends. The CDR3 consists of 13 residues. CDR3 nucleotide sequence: TGTGCCAGTAGTATAAGCCCGAACACTGAAGCTTTCTTT. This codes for CASSISPNTEAFF.

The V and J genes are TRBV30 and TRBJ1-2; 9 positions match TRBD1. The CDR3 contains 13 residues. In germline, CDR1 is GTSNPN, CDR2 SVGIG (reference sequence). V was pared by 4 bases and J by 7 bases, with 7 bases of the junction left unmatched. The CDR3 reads CAWTGQGGGGYTF. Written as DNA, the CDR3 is TGTGCCTGGACGGGACAGGGAGGGGGTGGCTACACCTTC.

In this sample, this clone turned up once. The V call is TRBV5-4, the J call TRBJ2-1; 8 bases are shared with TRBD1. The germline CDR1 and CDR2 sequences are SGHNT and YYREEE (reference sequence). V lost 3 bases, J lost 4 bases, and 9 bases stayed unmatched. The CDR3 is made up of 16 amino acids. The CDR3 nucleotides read TGTGCCAGCAGCTGGGGACAGGAATGGAATTACAATGAGCAGTTCTTC. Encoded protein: CASSWGQEWNYNEQFF.

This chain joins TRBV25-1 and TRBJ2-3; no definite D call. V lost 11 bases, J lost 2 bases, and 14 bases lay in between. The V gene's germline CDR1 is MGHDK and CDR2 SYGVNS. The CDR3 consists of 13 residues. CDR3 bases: TGTGCCGCAACGGTTGTCAACACAGATACGCAGTATTTT. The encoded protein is CAATVVNTDTQYF.

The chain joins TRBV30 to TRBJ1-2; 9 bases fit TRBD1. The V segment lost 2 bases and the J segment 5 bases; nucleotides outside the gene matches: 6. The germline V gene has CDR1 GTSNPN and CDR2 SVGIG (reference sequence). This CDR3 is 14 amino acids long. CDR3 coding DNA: TGTGCCTGGAGTCCCGGGACAGGGTATTATGGCTACACCTTC. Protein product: CAWSPGTGYYGYTF.

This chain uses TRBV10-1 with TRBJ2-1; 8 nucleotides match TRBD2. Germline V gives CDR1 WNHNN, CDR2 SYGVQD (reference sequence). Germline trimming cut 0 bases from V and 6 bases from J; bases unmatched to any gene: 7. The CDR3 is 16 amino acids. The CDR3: CASSESTGLEFNEQFF. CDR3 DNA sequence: TGCGCCAGCAGTGAGTCGACGGGACTAGAATTCAATGAGCAGTTCTTC.

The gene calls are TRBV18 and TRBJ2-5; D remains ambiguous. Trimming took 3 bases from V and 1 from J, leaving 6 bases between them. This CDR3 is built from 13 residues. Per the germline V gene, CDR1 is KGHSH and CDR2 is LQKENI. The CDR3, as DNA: TGTGCCAGCTCACCCGAGCTCCAAGAGACCCAGTACTTC. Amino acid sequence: CASSPELQETQYF.

CDR3 sequence (DNA): TGTGCCAGCAGCGTCGGGGGGGCGGCGTCTAGCACAGATACGCAGTATTTT. This sequence encodes CASSVGGAASSTDTQYF. The rearrangement uses TRBV5-4 and TRBJ2-3, with 8 bases fitting TRBD2. This CDR3 has 17 residues. Germline V gene data show CDR1 as SGHNT and CDR2 as YYREEE (reference sequence). Unmatched junction bases numbered 10, after V lost 4 bases and J lost 0 bases.

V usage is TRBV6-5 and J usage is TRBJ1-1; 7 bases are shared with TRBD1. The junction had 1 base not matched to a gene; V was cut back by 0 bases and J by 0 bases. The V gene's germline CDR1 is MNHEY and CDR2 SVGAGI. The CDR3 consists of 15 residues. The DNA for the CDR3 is TGTGCCAGCAGTTACTCTACAGGGGTGAACACTGAAGCTTTCTTT. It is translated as CASSYSTGVNTEAFF.